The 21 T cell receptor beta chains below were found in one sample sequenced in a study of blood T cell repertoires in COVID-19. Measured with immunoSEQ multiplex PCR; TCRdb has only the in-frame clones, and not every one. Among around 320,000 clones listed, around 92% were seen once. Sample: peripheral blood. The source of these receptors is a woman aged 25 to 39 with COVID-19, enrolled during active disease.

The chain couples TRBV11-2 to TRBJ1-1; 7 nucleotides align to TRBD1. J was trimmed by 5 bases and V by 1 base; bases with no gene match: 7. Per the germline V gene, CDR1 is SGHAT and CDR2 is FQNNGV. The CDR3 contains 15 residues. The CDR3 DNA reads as TGTGCCAGCAGCTTAGGGGACAGCAAGGGGACTGAAGCTTTCTTT. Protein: CASSLGDSKGTEAFF.

The chain's CDR3 is CALLGLIGYTF. The CDR3 DNA sequence: TGTGCCCTACTCGGGTTGATTGGCTACACCTTC. V is TRBV6-5 and J is TRBJ1-2, with D unclear. The CDR3 has 11 residues. Germline CDR1 reads MNHEY; CDR2 reads SVGAGI. V was shortened by 11 bases and J by 7 bases, with 14 bases between the two germline ends.

The CDR3 is CASSPPYQSFGEKLFF. CDR3 in DNA: TGTGCCAGCAGCCCCCCCTATCAATCTTTCGGTGAAAAACTGTTTTTT. This sequence joins TRBV11-2 and TRBJ1-4; D ambiguous. Germline assignment: CDR1 SGHAT and CDR2 FQNNGV. Trimming took off 5 bases at V and 7 bases at J, with 20 bases between the two ends. The CDR3 loop spans 16 amino acids.

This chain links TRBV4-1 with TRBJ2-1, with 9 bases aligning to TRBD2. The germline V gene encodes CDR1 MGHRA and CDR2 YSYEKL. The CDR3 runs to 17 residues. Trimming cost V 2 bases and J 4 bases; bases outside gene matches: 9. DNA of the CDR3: TGCGCCAGCAGCCAATCCCCAGCGGGGGGCCATTACAATGAGCAGTTCTTC. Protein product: CASSQSPAGGHYNEQFF.

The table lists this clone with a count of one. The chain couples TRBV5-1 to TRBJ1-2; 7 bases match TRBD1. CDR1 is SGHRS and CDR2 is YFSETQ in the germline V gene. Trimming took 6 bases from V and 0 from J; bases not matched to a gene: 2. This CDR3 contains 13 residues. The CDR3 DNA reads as TGCGCCAGCAAGGGACAGCCTAACTATGGCTACACCTTC. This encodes CASKGQPNYGYTF.

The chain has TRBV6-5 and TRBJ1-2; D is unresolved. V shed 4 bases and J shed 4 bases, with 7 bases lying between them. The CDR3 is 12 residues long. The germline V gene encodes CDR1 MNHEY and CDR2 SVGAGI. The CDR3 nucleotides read TGTGCCAGCAGTTTATCCTTCTATGGCTACACCTTC. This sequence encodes CASSLSFYGYTF.

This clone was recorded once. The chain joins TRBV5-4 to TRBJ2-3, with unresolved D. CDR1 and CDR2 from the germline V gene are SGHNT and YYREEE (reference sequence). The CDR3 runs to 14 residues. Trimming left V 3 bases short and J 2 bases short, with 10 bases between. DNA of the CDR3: TGTGCCAGCAGCTCCCGAGGATACACAGATACGCAGTATTTT. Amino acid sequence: CASSSRGYTDTQYF.

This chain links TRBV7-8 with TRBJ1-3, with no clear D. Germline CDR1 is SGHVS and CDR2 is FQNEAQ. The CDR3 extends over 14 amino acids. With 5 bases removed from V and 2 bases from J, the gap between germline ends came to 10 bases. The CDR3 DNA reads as TGTGCCAGCAGCATCCGGTTAGCTGGAAACACCATATATTTT. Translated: CASSIRLAGNTIYF.

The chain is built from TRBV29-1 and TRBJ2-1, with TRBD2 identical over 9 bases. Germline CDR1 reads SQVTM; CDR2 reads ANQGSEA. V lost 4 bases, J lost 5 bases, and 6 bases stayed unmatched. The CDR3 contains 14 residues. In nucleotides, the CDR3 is TGCAGCGTTGCGAAAAGCGGGGGGAACAATGAGCAGTTCTTC. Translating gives CSVAKSGGNNEQFF.

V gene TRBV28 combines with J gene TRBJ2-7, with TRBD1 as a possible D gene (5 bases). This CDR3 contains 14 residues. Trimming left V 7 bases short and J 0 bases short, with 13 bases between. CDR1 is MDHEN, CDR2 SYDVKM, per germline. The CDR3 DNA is TGTGCCAGCATCGGTCCAGGACACTCCTACGAGCAGTACTTC. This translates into CASIGPGHSYEQYF.

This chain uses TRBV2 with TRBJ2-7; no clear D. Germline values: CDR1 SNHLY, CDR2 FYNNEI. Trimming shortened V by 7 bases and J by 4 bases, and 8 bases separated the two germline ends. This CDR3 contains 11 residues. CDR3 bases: TGTGCCAGCATTCGTGAGTACGAGCAGTACTTC. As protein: CASIREYEQYF.

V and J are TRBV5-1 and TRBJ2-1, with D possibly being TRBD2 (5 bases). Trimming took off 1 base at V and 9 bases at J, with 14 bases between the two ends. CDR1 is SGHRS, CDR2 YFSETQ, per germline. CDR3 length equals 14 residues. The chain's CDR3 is CASSLRALSGEQFF. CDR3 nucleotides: TGCGCCAGCAGCTTGAGAGCCCTAAGCGGTGAGCAGTTCTTC.

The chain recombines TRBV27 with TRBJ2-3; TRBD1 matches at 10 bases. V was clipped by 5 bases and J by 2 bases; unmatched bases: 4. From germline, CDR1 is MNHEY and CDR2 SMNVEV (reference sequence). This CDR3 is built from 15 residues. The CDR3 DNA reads TGTGCCAGCAGTCCAGGGACAGGGGACACAGATACGCAGTATTTT. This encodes CASSPGTGDTDTQYF.

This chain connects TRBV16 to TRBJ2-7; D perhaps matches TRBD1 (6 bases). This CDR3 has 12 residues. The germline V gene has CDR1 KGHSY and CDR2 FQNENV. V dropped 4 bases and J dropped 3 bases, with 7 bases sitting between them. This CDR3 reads CASSPDSYEQYF. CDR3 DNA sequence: TGTGCCAGCAGCCCGGACAGCTACGAGCAGTACTTC.

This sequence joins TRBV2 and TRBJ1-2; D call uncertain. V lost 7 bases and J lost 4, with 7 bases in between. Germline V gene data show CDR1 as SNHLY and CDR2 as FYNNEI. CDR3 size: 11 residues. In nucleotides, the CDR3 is TGTGCCAGCACAACCGGCTATGGCTACACCTTC. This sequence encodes CASTTGYGYTF.

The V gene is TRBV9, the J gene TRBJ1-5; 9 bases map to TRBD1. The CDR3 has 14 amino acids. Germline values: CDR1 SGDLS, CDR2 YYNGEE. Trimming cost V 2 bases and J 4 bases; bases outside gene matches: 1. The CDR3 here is CASSVGQGNQPQHF. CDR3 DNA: TGTGCCAGCAGCGTGGGACAGGGAAATCAGCCCCAGCATTTT.

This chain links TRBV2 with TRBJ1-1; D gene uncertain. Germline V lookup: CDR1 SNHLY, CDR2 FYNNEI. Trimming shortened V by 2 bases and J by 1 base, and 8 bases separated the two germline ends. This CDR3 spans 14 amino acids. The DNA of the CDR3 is TGTGCCAGCAGTGAAAACAGCCAGAACACTGAAGCTTTCTTT. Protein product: CASSENSQNTEAFF.

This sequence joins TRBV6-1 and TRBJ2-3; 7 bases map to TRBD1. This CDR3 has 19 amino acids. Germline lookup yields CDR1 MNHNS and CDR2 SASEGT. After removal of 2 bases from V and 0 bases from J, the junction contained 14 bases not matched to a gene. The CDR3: CASSETGTAYSSSTDTQYF. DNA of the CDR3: TGTGCCAGCAGTGAAACCGGGACAGCTTATTCTTCTAGCACAGATACGCAGTATTTT.

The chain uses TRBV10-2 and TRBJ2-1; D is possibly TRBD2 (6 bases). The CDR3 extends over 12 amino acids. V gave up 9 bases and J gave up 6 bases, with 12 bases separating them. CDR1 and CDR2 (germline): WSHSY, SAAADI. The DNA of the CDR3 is TGCGCCAGACAGCCGGGGGTCAATGAGCAGTTCTTC. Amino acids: CARQPGVNEQFF.

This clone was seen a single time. CDR3 coding DNA: TGCGCCAGCAGCCTCCGGGACAGGTCCTACGAGCAGTACTTC. Amino acid sequence: CASSLRDRSYEQYF. The chain employs TRBV4-1 and TRBJ2-7; 8 positions agree with TRBD1. This CDR3 is 14 amino acids long. Germline values: CDR1 MGHRA, CDR2 YSYEKL. J was trimmed by 1 base and V by 4 bases; bases with no gene match: 3.

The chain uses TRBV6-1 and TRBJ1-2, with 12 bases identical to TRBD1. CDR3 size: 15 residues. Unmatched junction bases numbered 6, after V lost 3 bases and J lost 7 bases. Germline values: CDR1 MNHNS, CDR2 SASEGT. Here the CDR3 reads CASSEPGQGASGYTF. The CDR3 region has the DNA TGTGCCAGCAGTGAGCCGGGACAGGGGGCTAGTGGCTACACCTTC.